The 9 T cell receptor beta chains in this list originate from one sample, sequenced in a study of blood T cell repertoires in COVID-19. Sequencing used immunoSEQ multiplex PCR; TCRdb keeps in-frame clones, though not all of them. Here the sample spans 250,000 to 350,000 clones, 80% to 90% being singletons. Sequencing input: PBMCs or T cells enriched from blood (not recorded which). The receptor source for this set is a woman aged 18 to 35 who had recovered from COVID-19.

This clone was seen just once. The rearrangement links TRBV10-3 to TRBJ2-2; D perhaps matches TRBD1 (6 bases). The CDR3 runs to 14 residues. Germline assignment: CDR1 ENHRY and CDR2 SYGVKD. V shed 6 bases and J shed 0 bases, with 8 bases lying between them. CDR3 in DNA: TGTGCCATCAGGGGACAAGCGAACACCGGGGAGCTGTTTTTT. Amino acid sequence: CAIRGQANTGELFF.

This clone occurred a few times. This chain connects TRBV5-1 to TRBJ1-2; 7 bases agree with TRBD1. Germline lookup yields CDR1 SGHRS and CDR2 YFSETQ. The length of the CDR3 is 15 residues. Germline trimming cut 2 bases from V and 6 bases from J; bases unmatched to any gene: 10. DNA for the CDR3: TGCGCCAGCAGCTTCGAGCGGACAGGCACCGATGGCTACACCTTC. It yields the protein CASSFERTGTDGYTF.

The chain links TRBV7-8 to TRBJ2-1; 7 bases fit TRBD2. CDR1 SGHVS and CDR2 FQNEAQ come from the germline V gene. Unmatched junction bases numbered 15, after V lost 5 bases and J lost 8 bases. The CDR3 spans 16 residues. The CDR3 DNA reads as TGTGCCAGCAGCCCCCCGGATAGGAGGAGCGGGGATGAGCAGTTCTTC. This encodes CASSPPDRRSGDEQFF.

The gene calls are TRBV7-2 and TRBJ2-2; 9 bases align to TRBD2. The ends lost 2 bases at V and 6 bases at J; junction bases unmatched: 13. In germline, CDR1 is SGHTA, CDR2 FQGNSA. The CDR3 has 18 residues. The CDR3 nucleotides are TGTGCCAGCAGCTTATTTCGCGGGGGGGCCAGTGGTGCCGGGGAGCTGTTTTTT. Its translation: CASSLFRGGASGAGELFF. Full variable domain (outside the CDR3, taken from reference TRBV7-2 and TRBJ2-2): GAGVSQSPSNKVTEKGKDVELRCDPISGHTALYWYRQSLGQGLEFLIYFQGNSAPDKSGLPSDRFSAERTGGSVSTLTIQRTQQEDSAVYLCASSLFRGGASGAGELFFGEGSRLTVL.

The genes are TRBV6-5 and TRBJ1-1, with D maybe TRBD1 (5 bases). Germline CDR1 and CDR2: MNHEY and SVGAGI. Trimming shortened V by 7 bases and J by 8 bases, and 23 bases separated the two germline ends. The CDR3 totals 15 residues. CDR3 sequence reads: CASNRGGGRLGEAFF. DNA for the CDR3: TGTGCCAGCAACCGCGGCGGGGGTAGGTTGGGGGAAGCTTTCTTT.

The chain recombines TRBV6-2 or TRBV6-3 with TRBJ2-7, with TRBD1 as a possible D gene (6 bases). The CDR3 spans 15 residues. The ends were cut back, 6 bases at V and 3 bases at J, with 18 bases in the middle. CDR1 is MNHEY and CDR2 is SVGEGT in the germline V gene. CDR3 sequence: CASSPRQAANYEQYF. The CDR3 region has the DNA TGTGCCAGCAGCCCCCGACAGGCGGCCAACTACGAGCAGTACTTC.

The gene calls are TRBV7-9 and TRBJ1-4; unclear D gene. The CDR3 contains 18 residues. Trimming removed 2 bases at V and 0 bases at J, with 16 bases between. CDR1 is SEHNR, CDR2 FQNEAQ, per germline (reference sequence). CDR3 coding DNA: TGTGCCAGCAGCTTAAAGCGCGGCAGCTCAGCAACTAATGAAAAACTGTTTTTT. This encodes CASSLKRGSSATNEKLFF.

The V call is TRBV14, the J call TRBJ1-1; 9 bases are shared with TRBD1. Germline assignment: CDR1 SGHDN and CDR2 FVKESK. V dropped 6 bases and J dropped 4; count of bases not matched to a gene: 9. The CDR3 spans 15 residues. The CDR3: CASRSSTTGGTEAFF. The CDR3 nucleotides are TGTGCCAGCAGGTCCTCTACGACAGGGGGCACTGAAGCTTTCTTT.

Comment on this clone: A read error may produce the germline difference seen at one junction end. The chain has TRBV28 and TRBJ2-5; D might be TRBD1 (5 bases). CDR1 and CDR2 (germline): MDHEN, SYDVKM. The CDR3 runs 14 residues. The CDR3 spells CASSLWPDREAQYF. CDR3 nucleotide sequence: TGTGCCAGCAGTTTATGGCCCGACAGAGAGGCCCAGTACTTC.